The present entry profiles one T cell receptor beta chain with its context. Its cognate antigen is unknown. Other DNA variants within this sample encode the same CDR3. CD45RO-negative, CCR7-positively selected cells formed the naive CD8 fraction, excluding terminally differentiated effector memory CD45RA+ cells. This sample is drawn from a study of shared clonotypes between healthy human individuals. Notes on the study in general: Sharing across a handful of donors was seen in 5% to 5.5% of naive CD4 clonotypes.

Some clones are missing from TCRdb's copy, which holds only in-frame ones; the method was immunoSEQ multiplex PCR. The sample yields hundreds of thousands of clones, 85% to 95% seen once. The TCR comes from a woman in her 30s in good health. Source material: naive CD8+ T cells sorted from blood.

The CDR3 DNA follows: TGTGCCACCAGCAGAGATCGCGGGAGCAATCAGCCCCAGCATTTT. Its protein is CATSRDRGSNQPQHF. The chain couples TRBV15 to TRBJ1-5; D uncertain. This CDR3 region has 15 residues. With 0 bases removed from V and 1 base from J, the gap between germline ends came to 7 bases. Germline lookup yields CDR1 LNHNV and CDR2 YYDKDF (reference sequence).